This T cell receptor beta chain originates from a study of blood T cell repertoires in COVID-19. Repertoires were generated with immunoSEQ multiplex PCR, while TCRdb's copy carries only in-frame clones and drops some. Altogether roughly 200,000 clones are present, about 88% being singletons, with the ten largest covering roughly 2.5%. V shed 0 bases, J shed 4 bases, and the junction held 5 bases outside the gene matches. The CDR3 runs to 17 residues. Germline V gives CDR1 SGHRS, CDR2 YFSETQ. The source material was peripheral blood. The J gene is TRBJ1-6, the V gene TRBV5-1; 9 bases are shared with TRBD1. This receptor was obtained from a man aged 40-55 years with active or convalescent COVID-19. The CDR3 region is CASSLGDRERYNSPLHF. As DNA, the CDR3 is TGCGCCAGCAGCTTGGGGGACAGGGAGAGGTATAATTCACCCCTCCACTTT.